This T cell receptor beta chain is from a study of CD8 T cells in ankylosing spondylitis. Per germline, CDR1 MNHNS and CDR2 SASEGT. There are 11 residues in the CDR3. V lost 10 bases and J lost 10, with 14 bases in between. With regard to this clonotype: The antigen is not known.

Study-wide results and limits: Seven to nine highly homologous variants made up a TCR beta motif that seemed to typify ankylosing spondylitis blood.

TCRdb itself ran the 5' RACE reads through MiXCR, one entry per CDR3 protein. The sample records roughly 670,000 distinct CDR3 sequences, roughly 19% being singletons. The TCR was taken from a male donor with ankylosing spondylitis. Sequenced material: blood, either unsorted or a sorted T cell fraction (not recorded which). The J gene is TRBJ1-5, the V gene TRBV6-1; D is uncertain. CDR3 nucleotides: TGTGCCACCCCTCCCACGGGACCCCAGCATTTT. The encoded protein is CATPPTGPQHF.